These T cell receptor beta chains were read from a single sample in a study of blood T cell repertoires in COVID-19. The table came from immunoSEQ multiplex PCR; TCRdb's copy has only in-frame clones and leaves some out. The data contain approximately 150,000 clones, about 90% of them singletons. The source material was peripheral blood. The origin of the receptors is a woman between 45 and 60 years old with acute or convalescent COVID-19. Each CDR3 is given with its conserved first and last residue. The D gene is left open where the match is weak. Clone sizes are given selectively: once, few, many, or a class where the clone is expanded.

clone size,D gene,J gene,V gene,CDR3 DNA,CDR3 protein
NA,NA,TRBJ1-2,TRBV28,TGTGCCAGCAGTCGGACAGTGGGTAGTTATGGCTACACCTTC,CASSRTVGSYGYTF
NA,NA,TRBJ1-1,TRBV27,TGTGCCAGCAGTTTAGGCTCTAACACTGAAGCTTTCTTT,CASSLGSNTEAFF
NA,NA,TRBJ2-7,TRBV28,TGTGCCAGCGCCCGGGAAGGCCTGTTTTTAGAGCAGTACTTC,CASAREGLFLEQYF
NA,NA,TRBJ1-2,TRBV25-1,TGTGCCAGCAGTGAATCGGAGCGCAACTATGGCTACACCTTC,CASSESERNYGYTF
NA,NA,TRBJ1-5,TRBV5-8,TGTGCCAGCTCGAAGACACTTAGCAATCAGCCCCAGCATTTT,CASSKTLSNQPQHF
NA,TRBD2,TRBJ2-7,TRBV5-4,TGTGCCAGCAGTCCTAGCGGGAAGGCGTGGTCCGAGCAGTACTTC,CASSPSGKAWSEQYF
few,TRBD1,TRBJ2-1,TRBV18,TGTGCCAGCTCACTCATGGGACAGAGCTCCTACAATGAGCAGTTCTTC,CASSLMGQSSYNEQFF
NA,NA,TRBJ2-6,TRBV19,TGTGCCAGTAGTAAGGCAAGAGAGGGAACCAACGTCCTGACTTTC,CASSKAREGTNVLTF
once,TRBD2,TRBJ2-7,TRBV2,TGTGCCAGCAGTCAGAGCGGGATTATGACGTACGAGCAGTACTTC,CASSQSGIMTYEQYF
NA,NA,TRBJ2-7,TRBV5-4,TGTGCCAGCAGCTTGGGACAGGCCGCCTACGAGCAGTACTTC,CASSLGQAAYEQYF
few,NA,TRBJ1-1,TRBV5-6,TGTGCCAGCAGCACGGTGGGGGCGATGAACACTGAAGCTTTCTTT,CASSTVGAMNTEAFF
NA,TRBD1,TRBJ2-7,TRBV6-5,TGTGCCAGCAGTTCCGGGACAGGGGCTAGGGAGCAGTACTTC,CASSSGTGAREQYF
NA,NA,TRBJ1-3,TRBV5-1,TGCGCCAGCAGCCCCGAGACAGCGGGTTCTGGAAACACCATATATTTT,CASSPETAGSGNTIYF
NA,NA,TRBJ1-5,TRBV7-9,TGTGCCAGCAGCCCCAAGGGAGCAAACCATCAGCCCCAGCATTTT,CASSPKGANHQPQHF
NA,TRBD1,TRBJ2-1,TRBV7-8,TGTGCCAGCAGCTTACGGGACAGGGCCTACAATGAGCAGTTCTTC,CASSLRDRAYNEQFF
NA,TRBD2,TRBJ2-3,TRBV7-6,TGTGCCAGCAGCTTAGCGGAGGGGCTAGCGGGAGGGCCTCGGACAGATACGCAGTATTTT,CASSLAEGLAGGPRTDTQYF
NA,TRBD1,TRBJ1-2,TRBV5-1,TGCGCCAGCAGCTATGGACAGGCCAGGACTACTTGGACCTTC,CASSYGQARTTWTF
NA,NA,TRBJ1-1,TRBV19,TGTGCCAGTAGTATAGGACTCAAGACAGGTACTGAAGCTTTCTTT,CASSIGLKTGTEAFF
NA,NA,TRBJ2-4,TRBV18,TGTGCCAGCTCACCTACTACCGAAGCCAAAAACATTCAGTACTTC,CASSPTTEAKNIQYF
NA,NA,TRBJ1-2,TRBV27,TGTGCCAGCAGTTTATCTCGGGGGGATGGCTACACCTTC,CASSLSRGDGYTF
NA,NA,TRBJ2-7,TRBV9,TGTGCCAGCAGCGTCGGACAGACTCCCTACGAGCAGTACTTC,CASSVGQTPYEQYF
NA,NA,TRBJ1-1,TRBV4-1,TGCGCCAGCAGCCAAGACAGCAGGGAAGCTTTCTTT,CASSQDSREAFF
once,NA,TRBJ1-2,TRBV7-9,TGTGCCAGCAGCTCTCAGGGTCGTGGCTACACCTTC,CASSSQGRGYTF
NA,TRBD1,TRBJ1-5,TRBV5-1,TGCGCCAGCAGCTTGCGAGGGACAGTCGATCAGCCCCAGCATTTT,CASSLRGTVDQPQHF
NA,NA,TRBJ1-6,TRBV27,TGTGCCACCTCCCGGGATCATAATTCACCCCTCCACTTT,CATSRDHNSPLHF
once,NA,TRBJ1-6,TRBV6-2/TRBV6-3,TGTGCCAGCAGTTACGGCAGGGGTGGTTCACCCCTCCACTTT,CASSYGRGGSPLHF
NA,NA,TRBJ2-5,TRBV6-5,TGTGCCAGCACCGCCCTACGCTATAAAGAGACCCAGTACTTC,CASTALRYKETQYF
NA,NA,TRBJ2-1,TRBV3-1/TRBV3-2,TGTGCCAGCAGCCAGGCATCAGGGGACAATGAGCAGTTCTTC,CASSQASGDNEQFF
NA,TRBD2,TRBJ2-7,TRBV27,TGTGCCAGCAGTTTAGCGGGAGGCGCCTACGAGCAGTACTTC,CASSLAGGAYEQYF
NA,NA,TRBJ2-4,TRBV21-1,TGTGCCAGCAGCAAACTTCACAGGGGGCTACCCAAAAACATTCAGTACTTC,CASSKLHRGLPKNIQYF
NA,NA,TRBJ1-2,TRBV18,TGTGCCAGCTCACTTGCACAGGATAACTATGGCTACACCTTC,CASSLAQDNYGYTF
NA,NA,TRBJ1-4,TRBV9,TGTGCCAGCAGCGTAGCCCAGGGATCAACTAATGAAAAACTGTTTTTT,CASSVAQGSTNEKLFF
NA,TRBD2,TRBJ2-1,TRBV9,TGTGCCAGCAGCGTAGAGGGACTAGCATTCAATGAGCAGTTCTTC,CASSVEGLAFNEQFF
NA,NA,TRBJ2-7,TRBV7-9,TGTGCCAGCAGCTCCACAACCCGGGACTACGAGCAGTACTTC,CASSSTTRDYEQYF
NA,NA,TRBJ2-1,TRBV19,TGTGCCAGTAGTATAGATTTAGGGGCCACATCTGTCAATGAGCAGTTCTTC,CASSIDLGATSVNEQFF
NA,TRBD2,TRBJ2-2,TRBV19,TGTGCCAGTAGTTTAGCGGGAGGGCCGATGGGCGGGGAGCTGTTTTTT,CASSLAGGPMGGELFF
once,NA,TRBJ2-1,TRBV7-9,TGTGCCAGCAGCTTAGCGGGCCAGGGGTCATACAATGAGCAGTTCTTC,CASSLAGQGSYNEQFF
NA,NA,TRBJ2-7,TRBV11-2,TGTGCCAGCAGCCGACTGGGGCCAAAACTTTACGAGCAGTACTTC,CASSRLGPKLYEQYF
NA,NA,TRBJ1-5,TRBV6-1,TGTGCCAGCAGTGACCCGAGGGGGACGCATCAGCCCCAGCATTTT,CASSDPRGTHQPQHF
NA,NA,TRBJ1-2,TRBV21-1,TGTGCCAGCAGCAACGGACAGGGGAAAGCGGATGGCTACACCTTC,CASSNGQGKADGYTF
NA,NA,TRBJ2-7,TRBV11-3,TGTGCCAGCAGTCAGGACATGGGCGAGCAGTACTTC,CASSQDMGEQYF
NA,NA,TRBJ1-2,TRBV19,TGTGCCAGTAGTCCTGACAGTTGGTATGGCTACACCTTC,CASSPDSWYGYTF
NA,NA,TRBJ1-2,TRBV9,TGTGCCAGCAGCCCGTCCTTCAGGGCTGAGGGCTACACCTTC,CASSPSFRAEGYTF
NA,NA,TRBJ2-7,TRBV2,TGTGCCAGCAGTGAAATTAGGGCGGGGAGACAGGGTTCCTACGAGCAGTACTTC,CASSEIRAGRQGSYEQYF
few,NA,TRBJ2-5,TRBV6-5,TGTGCCATCTCGACAGGAGACGGCGGGACCCAGTACTTC,CAISTGDGGTQYF
NA,NA,TRBJ1-1,TRBV7-9,TGTGCCTACGCCCCGGGGAGCACTGAAGCTTTCTTT,CAYAPGSTEAFF
NA,NA,TRBJ1-4,TRBV6-5,TGTGCCAGCAGTTACTCGGGTCACCGAGGTGAAAAACTGTTTTTT,CASSYSGHRGEKLFF
NA,TRBD2,TRBJ2-7,TRBV20-1,TGCAGTGCTAGTGGGGCTAGCGGGACCTACGAGCAGTACTTC,CSASGASGTYEQYF
NA,NA,TRBJ1-6,TRBV10-3,TGTGCCATCAGCGACCGGGACACTCATTCACCCCTCCACTTT,CAISDRDTHSPLHF
NA,TRBD1,TRBJ2-7,TRBV10-3,TGTGCCATCAGATCCGGGACAGGTTCCTACGAGCAGTACTTC,CAIRSGTGSYEQYF
once,NA,TRBJ2-1,TRBV11-1,TGTGCCAGCAGCTTTCCAGCGGGCTACAATGAGCAGTTCTTC,CASSFPAGYNEQFF
NA,TRBD1,TRBJ1-1,TRBV5-5,TGTGCCAGCAGCTTGGCGCCGGGACAGGGTGGAACTGAAGCTTTCTTT,CASSLAPGQGGTEAFF
NA,NA,TRBJ1-2,TRBV9,TGTGCCAGCAGCGCAGGGGTTCCTAACTATGGCTACACCTTC,CASSAGVPNYGYTF
NA,NA,TRBJ1-3,TRBV19,TGTGCCAGTAGTCCCGGTACGCCGATCCTCTCTGGAAACACCATATATTTT,CASSPGTPILSGNTIYF
NA,NA,TRBJ2-7,TRBV11-2,TGTGCCAGCAGCTTAGATTCAGGAGGGTACTCGGTGTACGAGCAGTACTTC,CASSLDSGGYSVYEQYF
NA,NA,TRBJ2-4,TRBV29-1,TGCAGCGTTGGGCGGGGAAAAAACATTCAGTACTTC,CSVGRGKNIQYF